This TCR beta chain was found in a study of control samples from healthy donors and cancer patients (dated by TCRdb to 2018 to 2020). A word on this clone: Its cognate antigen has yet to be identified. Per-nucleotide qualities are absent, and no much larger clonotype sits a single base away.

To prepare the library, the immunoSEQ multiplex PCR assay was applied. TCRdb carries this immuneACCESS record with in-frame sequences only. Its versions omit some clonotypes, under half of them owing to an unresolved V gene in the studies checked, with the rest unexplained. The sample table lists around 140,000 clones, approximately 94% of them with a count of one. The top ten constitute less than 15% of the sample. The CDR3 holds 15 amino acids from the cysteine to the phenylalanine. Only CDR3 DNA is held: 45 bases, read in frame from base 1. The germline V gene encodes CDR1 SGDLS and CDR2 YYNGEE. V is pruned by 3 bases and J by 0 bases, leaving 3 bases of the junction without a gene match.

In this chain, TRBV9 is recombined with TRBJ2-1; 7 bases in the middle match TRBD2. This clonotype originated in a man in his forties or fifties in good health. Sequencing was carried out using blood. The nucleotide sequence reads TGTGCCAGCAGCGCCAGCGGGAACTCCTACAATGAGCAGTTCTTC. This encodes CASSASGNSYNEQFF.